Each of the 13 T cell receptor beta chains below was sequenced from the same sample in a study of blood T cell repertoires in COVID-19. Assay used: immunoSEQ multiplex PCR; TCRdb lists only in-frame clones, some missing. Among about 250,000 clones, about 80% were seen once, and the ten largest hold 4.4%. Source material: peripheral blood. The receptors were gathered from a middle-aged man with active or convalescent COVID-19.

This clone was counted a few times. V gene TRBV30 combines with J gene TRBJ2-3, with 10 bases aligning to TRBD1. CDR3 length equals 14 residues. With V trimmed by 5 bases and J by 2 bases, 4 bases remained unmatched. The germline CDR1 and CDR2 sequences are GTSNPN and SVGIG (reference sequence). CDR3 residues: CAWDRGLSTDTQYF. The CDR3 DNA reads TGTGCCTGGGACAGGGGGCTATCCACAGATACGCAGTATTTT.

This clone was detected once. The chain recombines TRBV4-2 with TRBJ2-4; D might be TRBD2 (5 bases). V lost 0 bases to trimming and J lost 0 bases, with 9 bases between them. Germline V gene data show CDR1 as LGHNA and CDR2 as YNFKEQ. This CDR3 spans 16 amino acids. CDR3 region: CASSQDSGLAKNIQYF. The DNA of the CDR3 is TGTGCCAGCAGCCAAGATTCAGGACTAGCCAAAAACATTCAGTACTTC.

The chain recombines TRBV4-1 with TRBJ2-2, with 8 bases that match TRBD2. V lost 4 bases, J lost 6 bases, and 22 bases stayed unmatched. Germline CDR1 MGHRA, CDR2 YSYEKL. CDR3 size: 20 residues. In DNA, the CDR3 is TGCGCCAGCAGCCCCCATTCGGGGACTAGTCGGGCCCTGGGTCCCGGGGAGCTGTTTTTT. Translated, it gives CASSPHSGTSRALGPGELFF.

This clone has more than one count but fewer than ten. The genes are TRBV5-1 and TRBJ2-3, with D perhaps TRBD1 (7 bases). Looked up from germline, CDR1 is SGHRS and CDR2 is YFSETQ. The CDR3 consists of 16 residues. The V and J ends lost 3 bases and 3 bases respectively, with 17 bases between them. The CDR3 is CASSSEGRGETDTQYF. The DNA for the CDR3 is TGCGCCAGCAGCTCCGAGGGCAGGGGGGAAACAGATACGCAGTATTTT.

The CDR3 is CASSYSEIADTQYF. The CDR3 coding sequence is TGTGCCAGCAGTTACTCGGAGATTGCAGATACGCAGTATTTT. The rearrangement joins TRBV6-2 or TRBV6-3 to TRBJ2-3; unclear D gene. Germline-derived CDR1 and CDR2 are MNHEY and SVGEGT. This CDR3 comprises 14 residues. V was pared by 0 bases and J by 4 bases, with 8 bases between.

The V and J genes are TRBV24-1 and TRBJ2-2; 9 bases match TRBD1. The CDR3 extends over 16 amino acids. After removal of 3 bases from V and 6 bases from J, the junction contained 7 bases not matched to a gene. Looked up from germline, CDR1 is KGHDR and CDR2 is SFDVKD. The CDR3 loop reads CATSDPTGGAPGELFF. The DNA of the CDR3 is TGTGCCACCAGTGATCCTACAGGGGGCGCGCCCGGGGAGCTGTTTTTT.

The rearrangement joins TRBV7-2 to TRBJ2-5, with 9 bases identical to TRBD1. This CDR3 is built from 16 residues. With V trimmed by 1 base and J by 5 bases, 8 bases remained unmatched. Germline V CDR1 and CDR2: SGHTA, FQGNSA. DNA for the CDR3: TGTGCCAGCAGCTTAGGCGGGTACAGGGGGCAGGAGACCCAGTACTTC. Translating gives CASSLGGYRGQETQYF.

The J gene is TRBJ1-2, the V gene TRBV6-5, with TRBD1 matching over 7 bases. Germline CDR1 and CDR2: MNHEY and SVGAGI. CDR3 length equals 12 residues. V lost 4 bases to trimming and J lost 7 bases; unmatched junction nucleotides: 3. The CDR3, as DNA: TGTGCCAGCAGTTCCACAGGGGTTGGCTACACCTTC. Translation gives CASSSTGVGYTF.

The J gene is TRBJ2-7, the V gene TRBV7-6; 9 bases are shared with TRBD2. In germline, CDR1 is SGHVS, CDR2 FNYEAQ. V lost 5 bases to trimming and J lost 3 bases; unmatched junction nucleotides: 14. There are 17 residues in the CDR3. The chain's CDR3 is CASSPLRGRLAVYEQYF. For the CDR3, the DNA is TGTGCCAGCAGCCCATTACGGGGCCGACTAGCGGTCTACGAGCAGTACTTC.

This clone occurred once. CDR3 region: CASSLVGTQETQYF. The CDR3 nucleotides are TGTGCCAGCAGCTTAGTGGGCACACAAGAGACCCAGTACTTC. V gene TRBV7-2 combines with J gene TRBJ2-5, with no clear D. Germline CDR1 reads SGHTA; CDR2 reads FQGNSA. CDR3 size: 14 residues. Trimming removed 1 base at V and 2 bases at J, with 8 bases between.

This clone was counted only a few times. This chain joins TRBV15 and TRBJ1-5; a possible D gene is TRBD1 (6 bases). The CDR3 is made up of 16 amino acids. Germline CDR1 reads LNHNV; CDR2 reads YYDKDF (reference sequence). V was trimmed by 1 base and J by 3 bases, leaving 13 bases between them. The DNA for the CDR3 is TGTGCCACCAGCAGAGGGTGGACAGCAGACAATCAGCCCCAGCATTTT. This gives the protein CATSRGWTADNQPQHF.

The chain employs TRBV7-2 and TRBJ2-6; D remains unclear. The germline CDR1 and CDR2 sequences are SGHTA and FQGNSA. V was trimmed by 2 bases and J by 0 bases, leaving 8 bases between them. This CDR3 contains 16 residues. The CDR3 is CASSLSPNSGANVLTF. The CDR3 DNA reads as TGTGCCAGCAGCTTATCCCCAAACTCTGGGGCCAACGTCCTGACTTTC.

CDR3 in amino acids: CASSHPPSAGGRDTQYF. Written as DNA, the CDR3 is TGTGCCAGCAGCCACCCCCCCAGCGCGGGGGGGCGAGATACGCAGTATTTT. The rearrangement joins TRBV11-3 to TRBJ2-3; 9 bases are shared with TRBD2. Trimming removed 5 bases from V and 5 bases from J; junction bases left unmatched: 14. Germline CDR1 reads SGHNT; CDR2 reads YENEEA. The CDR3 sequence is 17 residues long.